This T cell receptor (beta chain) was profiled in a study of a mutant IDH1 vaccine in newly diagnosed glioma (dated by TCRdb to 2020 to 2023). Context from the whole study: Vaccination began 4-6 weeks after radiotherapy alone, or alongside temozolomide cycles in the chemotherapy-containing groups. The roughly 34 treated patients were 62.5% male and roughly 40% female, with a mean age of about 43 years. Prior to enrollment, patients had been given standard therapy consisting of radiotherapy alone, temozolomide alone, or radiochemotherapy with temozolomide, with the combination given to most patients. The week-35 safety follow-up took place at visit V12, and the week-47 end of study took place at visit V13. Peripheral blood was drawn at six visits: V03 (baseline), V05, V07, V10, V12 and V13. Longitudinal TCRB deep sequencing was performed for around 23 treated patients wherever samples were available for exploratory analyses. General conclusions and limits of the study: It was noted by the authors that analyses of patient blood samples could not be reproduced owing to sample limitations. Changes in the top peripheral T cell clonotypes picked up by TCRB sequencing did not appear to be linked to pseudoprogression. Across multiple MHC alleles, vaccine-induced immune responses were seen in more than 80% of patients. Selection of PBMC samples for TCRB deep sequencing was based on availability.

The library was made by the immunoSEQ multiplex PCR assay. Rearranged TCR beta chain sequences were amplified using the hsTCRB Kit according to the manufacturer's protocol. An Illumina MiSeq was used to sequence the TCRB libraries. Regarding the original processing steps: The proprietary platform of the kit vendor was used for demultiplexing, trimming and gene mapping. Sourced from immuneACCESS, this table was stored by TCRdb with only in-frame sequences that have V and J called. A share of the clones is absent; for the studies checked, an unresolved V gene accounts for under half, and the remainder has no known explanation. V, J and clone size are taken as reported in that table, and D and trimming were inferred from the DNA itself. Here the sample has tens of thousands of clones; roughly 90% occur a single time. The top ten hold over 0.7% of the sample. With regard to this clone: No antigen is known for it. Base qualities are not provided; no much larger clone lies one nucleotide away.

The time point label on this specimen signifies: week 47, end of study. Every vaccine dose consisted of 300 ug of a 20-mer mutant IDH1 peptide in Montanide, administered subcutaneously together with topical imiquimod. Across visits V03 through V10, patients got a total of eight vaccinations, given in weeks 1, 3, 5, 7, 11, 15, 19 and 23. The donors had newly diagnosed IDH1-mutant astrocytomas of WHO grade 3 or 4 that showed loss of nuclear ATRX. The samples were drawn from NOA16, a multicentre, single-arm, open-label phase I trial in Germany that tested a mutant IDH1 peptide vaccine in humans for the first time. Genomic DNA for TCRB sequencing was isolated from EDTA blood with the DNeasy Blood and Tissue Kit. CDR3 length: 14 amino acids, cysteine to phenylalanine. Only the CDR3 portion is preserved as DNA: 42 bases, with reading frame beginning at the first base. V is clipped by 2 bases and J by 8 bases, and the sequence between their germline boundaries is 16 bases long. As encoded in the germline V gene, CDR1 is SGHDT while CDR2 is YYEEEE.

The material was PBMCs, obtained from a glioma patient whose treatment included an IDH1 peptide vaccine. The clonotype originates from a woman aged 45-65 years with glioma. The chain is encoded by TRBV5-6 joined to TRBJ1-2; D gene: possibly TRBD1, on 5 matching bases. DNA sequence: TGTGCCAGCAGCTTTCGTGGAGGGACGGGAGGCTACACCTTC. It translates as CASSFRGGTGGYTF.